This TCR beta chain came from a study of T cells in lung cancer brain metastases. Some clones are missing from TCRdb's copy, which holds only in-frame ones; the method was immunoSEQ multiplex PCR. Among around 940 clones listed, around four fifths were seen once. The CDR3 runs 12 residues. CDR1 is MNHEY, CDR2 SMNVEV, per germline (reference sequence). With 4 bases removed from V and 9 bases from J, the gap between germline ends came to 10 bases. J is TRBJ1-5 and V is TRBV27, with TRBD1 as a possible D gene (5 bases). This TCR was recovered from a woman in her seventies with non-small cell lung cancer that had spread to the brain. Sequenced input: tumor tissue from a brain metastasis. For the CDR3, the DNA is TGTGCCAGCAGTTCCGGGGGGTGGCCCCAGCATTTT. Translation: CASSSGGWPQHF.